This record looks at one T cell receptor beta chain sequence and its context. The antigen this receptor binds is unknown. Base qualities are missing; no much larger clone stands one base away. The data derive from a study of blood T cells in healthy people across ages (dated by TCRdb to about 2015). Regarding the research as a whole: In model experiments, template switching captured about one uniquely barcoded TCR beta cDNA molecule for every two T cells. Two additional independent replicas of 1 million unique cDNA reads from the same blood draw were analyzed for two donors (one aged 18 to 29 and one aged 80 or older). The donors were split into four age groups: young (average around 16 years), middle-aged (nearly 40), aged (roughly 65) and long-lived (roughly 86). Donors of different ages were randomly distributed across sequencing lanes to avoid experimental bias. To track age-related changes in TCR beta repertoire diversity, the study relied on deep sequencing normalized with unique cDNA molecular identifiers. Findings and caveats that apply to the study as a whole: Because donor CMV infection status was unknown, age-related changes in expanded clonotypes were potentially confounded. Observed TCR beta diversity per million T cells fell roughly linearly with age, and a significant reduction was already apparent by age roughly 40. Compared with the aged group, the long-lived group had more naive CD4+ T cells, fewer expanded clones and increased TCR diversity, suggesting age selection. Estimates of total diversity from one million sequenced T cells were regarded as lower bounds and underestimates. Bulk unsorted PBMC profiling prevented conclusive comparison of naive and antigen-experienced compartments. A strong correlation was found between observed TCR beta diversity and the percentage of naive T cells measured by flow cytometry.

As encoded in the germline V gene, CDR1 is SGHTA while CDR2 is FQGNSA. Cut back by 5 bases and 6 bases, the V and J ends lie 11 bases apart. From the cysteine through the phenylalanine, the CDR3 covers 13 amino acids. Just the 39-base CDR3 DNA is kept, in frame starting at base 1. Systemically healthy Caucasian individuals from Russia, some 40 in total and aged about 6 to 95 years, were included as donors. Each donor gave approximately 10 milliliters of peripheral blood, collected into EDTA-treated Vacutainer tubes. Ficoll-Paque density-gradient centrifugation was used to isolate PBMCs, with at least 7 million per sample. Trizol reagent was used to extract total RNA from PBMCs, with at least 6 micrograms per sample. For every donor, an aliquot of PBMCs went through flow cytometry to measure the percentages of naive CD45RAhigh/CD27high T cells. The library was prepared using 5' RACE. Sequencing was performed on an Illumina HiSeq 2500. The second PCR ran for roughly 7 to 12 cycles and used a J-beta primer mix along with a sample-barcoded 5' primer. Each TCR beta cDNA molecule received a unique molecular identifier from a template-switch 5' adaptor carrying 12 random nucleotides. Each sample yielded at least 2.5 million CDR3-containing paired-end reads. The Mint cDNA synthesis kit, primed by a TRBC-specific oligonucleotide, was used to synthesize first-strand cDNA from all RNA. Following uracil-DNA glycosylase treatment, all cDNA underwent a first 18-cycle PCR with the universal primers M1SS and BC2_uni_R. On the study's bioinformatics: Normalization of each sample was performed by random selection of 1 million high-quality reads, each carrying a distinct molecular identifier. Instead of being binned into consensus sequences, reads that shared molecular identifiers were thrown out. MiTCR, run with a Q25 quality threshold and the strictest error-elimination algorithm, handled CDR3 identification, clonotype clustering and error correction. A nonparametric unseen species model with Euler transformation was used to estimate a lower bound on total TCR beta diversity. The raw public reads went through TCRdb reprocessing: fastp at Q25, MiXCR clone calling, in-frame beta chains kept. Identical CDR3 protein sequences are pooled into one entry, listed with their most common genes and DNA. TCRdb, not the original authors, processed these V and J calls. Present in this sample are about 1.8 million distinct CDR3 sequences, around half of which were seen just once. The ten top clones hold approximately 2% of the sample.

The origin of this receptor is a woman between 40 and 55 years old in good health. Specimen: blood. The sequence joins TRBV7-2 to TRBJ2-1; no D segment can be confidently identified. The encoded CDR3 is CASSPGVGNEQFF. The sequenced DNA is TGTGCCAGCAGCCCAGGAGTGGGCAATGAGCAGTTCTTC.